This T cell receptor beta chain was documented in a study of T cell responses to AZD1222 COVID-19 vaccine (dated by TCRdb to about 2021). Turning to the overall study: AZD1222 recipients whose second dose came at about 4 weeks and those whose second dose came at about 12 weeks were combined into one group, since spike-specific TCR depth and breadth did not differ between the two schedules. TCR sequencing covered 233 trial participants: some 210 given two doses of AZD1222 and 26 given two doses of MenACWY control vaccine. Trial participants were enrolled into age subgroups of 18-55, 56-69 and 70-plus years, which contained about 150, 27 and 61 TCR-sequenced participants, respectively.

The time point label on this specimen signifies: baseline before first vaccination. The vaccinee samples were drawn from two UK trials, COV001 and COV002, one of which was a single-blind randomized controlled phase 2/3 trial testing AZD1222 (ChAdOx1 nCoV-19) in healthy adults. Trial participant PBMC samples were collected at day 0 and day 28 after the second dose for TCRbeta chain sequencing. The CDR3 regions of human TCRbeta chains were analyzed by immunosequencing. The study's own analysis went as follows. TCRs in the repertoires were matched against a reference library of SARS-CoV-2-specific TCRs that had been generated with the MIRA antigen-specificity platform. Breadth was defined as the fraction of unique TCRs that were SARS-CoV-2-associated. Depth was defined as the fraction of total T cells that were SARS-CoV-2-associated. Using the MIRA data, each spike-specific TCR was mapped to the spike region that the TCR reacts to and placed in a CD4 or CD8 class. Log10-transformed breadth and depth values were compared by one-way ANOVA with Sidak's multiple comparisons tests. TCRdb carries this immuneACCESS record with in-frame sequences only. Its versions omit some clonotypes, under half of them owing to an unresolved V gene in the studies checked, with the rest unexplained. V and J calls plus clone size are reproduced from that table; the DNA served to infer D and trimming. This sample has more than 95,000 clones in its table, and about nine tenths of those were observed once. Jointly, the top ten make up approximately 18% of the sample.

This clone was detected only once. The antigen this receptor binds is unknown. Base qualities are not at hand, and no much larger clone is one base apart. Results the study describes overall, beyond this receptor: Conclusions about previously exposed vaccinees are limited, since just a handful of AZD1222 recipients were seropositive for SARS-CoV-2 at baseline. Because no day 14 peak-response samples were available, the repertoires could be characterized only after the peak T cell response. In the small 56-69-year group, the increase in depth fell short of significance, most likely because of low power. Nearly half of unique spike-specific TCRs reportedly recognized epitopes outside regions mutated in the B.1.351 and B.1.1.7 variants. Most participants were white British and females outnumbered males, and the authors suggested that clonal diversity may have been underestimated. Spike-specific TCR breadth and depth rose significantly after two AZD1222 doses compared with day 0 and with MenACWY recipients. The vaccine-associated CD4 TCRs covered the entire spike protein, and the dominant responses fell in regions 160-218 and 743-854.

The junction shows trimming of 1 base on V and 4 bases on J, plus 16 bases between the germline ends. The germline V gene provides CDR1 MGHRA and CDR2 YSYEKL. The CDR3 holds 16 amino acids from the cysteine to the phenylalanine. The sequence is cut down to CDR3 DNA, 48 bases in frame from base 1. The source material was peripheral blood, sampled on day 0 of AZD1222 vaccination. The V and J genes are TRBV4-1 and TRBJ1-2; too little of a D gene remains to name it. The source of this sequence is an adult in good health. For the CDR3, the sequence is CASSQVYPARGYGYTF. The DNA reads as follows: TGCGCCAGCAGCCAAGTTTACCCAGCCCGGGGCTATGGCTACACCTTC.